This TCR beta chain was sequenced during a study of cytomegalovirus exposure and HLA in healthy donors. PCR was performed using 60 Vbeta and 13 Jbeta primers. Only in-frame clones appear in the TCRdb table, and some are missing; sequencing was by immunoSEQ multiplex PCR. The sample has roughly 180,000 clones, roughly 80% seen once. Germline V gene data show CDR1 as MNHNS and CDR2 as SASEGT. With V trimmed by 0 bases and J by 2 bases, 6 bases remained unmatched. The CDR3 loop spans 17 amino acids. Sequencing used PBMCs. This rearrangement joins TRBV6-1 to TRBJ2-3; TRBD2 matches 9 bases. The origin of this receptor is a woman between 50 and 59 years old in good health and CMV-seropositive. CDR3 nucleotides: TGTGCCAGCAGTGAAGCTCCGGCTAGCGGGGTCACAGATACGCAGTATTTT. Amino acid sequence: CASSEAPASGVTDTQYF.